The 4 T cell receptor beta chains given below trace back to one sample, sequenced in a study of blood T cell repertoires in COVID-19. TCRdb's table, derived via immunoSEQ multiplex PCR, lists solely in-frame clones and lacks some. The table shows roughly 250,000 clones, with more than 75% occurring only once. Sequencing used peripheral blood. These TCRs come from a woman in her sixties or seventies with active or convalescent COVID-19.

This clone was seen more than once but under ten times. The gene calls are TRBV5-5 and TRBJ2-2, with a weak D call TRBD1 (6 bases). The CDR3 runs 13 residues. V lost 6 bases and J lost 6, with 12 bases in between. Germline values: CDR1 SGHKS, CDR2 YYEKEE (reference sequence). The DNA for the CDR3 is TGTGCCAGCAAAATACAGGGCCCCGGGGAGCTGTTTTTT. Translating it yields CASKIQGPGELFF.

The J gene is TRBJ2-3, the V gene TRBV7-9; 14 nucleotides align to TRBD2. Per the germline V gene, CDR1 is SEHNR and CDR2 is FQNEAQ (reference sequence). The V segment lost 5 bases and the J segment 3 bases; nucleotides outside the gene matches: 4. The CDR3 is 16 residues long. DNA of the CDR3: TGTGCCAGCAGCCCCAGGACTAGCGGGGGGACAGATACGCAGTATTTT. It encodes CASSPRTSGGTDTQYF.

V usage is TRBV13 and J usage is TRBJ2-5, with 8 bases identical to TRBD2. This CDR3 spans 15 amino acids. The V gene end was trimmed by 1 base and the J gene end by 5 bases; junction bases not matched to a gene: 6. Per germline, CDR1 PRHDT and CDR2 FYEKMQ (reference sequence). The DNA for the CDR3 is TGTGCCAGCAGCTTAGTCACGGGGGGGCCCGAGACCCAGTACTTC. It translates to CASSLVTGGPETQYF.

The chain links TRBV5-6 to TRBJ2-3, with TRBD2 identical over 13 bases. CDR1 is SGHDT, CDR2 YYEEEE, per germline. The V gene end was trimmed by 4 bases and the J gene end by 2 bases; junction bases not matched to a gene: 10. The CDR3 covers 18 residues. CDR3 nucleotide sequence: TGTGCCAGCAGCCGAACTAGCGGGGGGGCCCGGTTCACAGATACGCAGTATTTT. Translated, it gives CASSRTSGGARFTDTQYF.